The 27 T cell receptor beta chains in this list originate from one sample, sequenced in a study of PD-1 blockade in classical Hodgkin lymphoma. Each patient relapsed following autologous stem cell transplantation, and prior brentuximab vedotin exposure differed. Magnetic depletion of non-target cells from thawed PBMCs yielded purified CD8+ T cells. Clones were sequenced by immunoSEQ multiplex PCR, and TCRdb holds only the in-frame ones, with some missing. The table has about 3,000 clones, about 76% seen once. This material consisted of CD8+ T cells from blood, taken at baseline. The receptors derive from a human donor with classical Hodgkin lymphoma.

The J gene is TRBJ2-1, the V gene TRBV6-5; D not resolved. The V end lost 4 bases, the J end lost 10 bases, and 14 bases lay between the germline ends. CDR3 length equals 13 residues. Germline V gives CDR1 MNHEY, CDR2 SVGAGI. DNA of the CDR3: TGTGCCAGCAGTTCCTCTTGGAGCCCAGAGCAGTTCTTC. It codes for CASSSSWSPEQFF.

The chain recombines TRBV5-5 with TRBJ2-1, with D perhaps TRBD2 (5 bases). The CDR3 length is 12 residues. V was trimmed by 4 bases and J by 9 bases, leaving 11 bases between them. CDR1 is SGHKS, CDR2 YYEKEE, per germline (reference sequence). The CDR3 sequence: CASSHPSFEQFF. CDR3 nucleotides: TGTGCCAGCAGCCACCCTAGCTTTGAGCAGTTCTTC.

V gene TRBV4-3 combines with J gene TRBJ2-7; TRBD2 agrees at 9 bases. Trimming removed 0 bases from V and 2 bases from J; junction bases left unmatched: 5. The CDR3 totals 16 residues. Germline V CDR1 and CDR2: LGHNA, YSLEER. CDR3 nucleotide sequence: TGCGCCAGCAGCCAAGATGCTAGCGGGGCCGCCTACGAGCAGTACTTC. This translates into CASSQDASGAAYEQYF.

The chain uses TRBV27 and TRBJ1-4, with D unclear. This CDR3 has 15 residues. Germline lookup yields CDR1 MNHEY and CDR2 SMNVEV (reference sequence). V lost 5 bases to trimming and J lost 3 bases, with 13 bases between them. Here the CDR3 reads CASSLRRGANEKLFF. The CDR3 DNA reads TGTGCCAGCAGTCTCCGACGGGGAGCTAATGAAAAACTGTTTTTT. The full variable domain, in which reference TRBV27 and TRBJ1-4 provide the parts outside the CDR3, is EAQVTQNPRYLITVTGKKLTVTCSQNMNHEYMSWYRQDPGLGLRQIYYSMNVEVTDKGDVPEGYKVSRKEKRNFPLILESPSPNQTSLYFCASSLRRGANEKLFFGSGTQLSVL.

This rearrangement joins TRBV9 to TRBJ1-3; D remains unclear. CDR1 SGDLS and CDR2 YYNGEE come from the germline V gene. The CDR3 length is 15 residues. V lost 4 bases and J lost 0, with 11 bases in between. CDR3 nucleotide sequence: TGTGCCAGCAGCCCGTGGTCCCTCTCTGGAAACACCATATATTTT. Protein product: CASSPWSLSGNTIYF.

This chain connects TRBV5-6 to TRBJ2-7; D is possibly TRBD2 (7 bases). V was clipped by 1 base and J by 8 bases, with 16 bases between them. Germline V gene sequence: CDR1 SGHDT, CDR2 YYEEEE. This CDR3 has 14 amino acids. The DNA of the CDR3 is TGTGCCAGCAGCTTGAAAAAGGGGGGGAGGCAGCAGTACTTC. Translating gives CASSLKKGGRQQYF.

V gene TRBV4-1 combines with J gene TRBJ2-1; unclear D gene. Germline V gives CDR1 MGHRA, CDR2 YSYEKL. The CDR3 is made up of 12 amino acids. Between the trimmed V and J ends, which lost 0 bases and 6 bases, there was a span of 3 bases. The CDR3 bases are TGCGCCAGCAGCCAAGATGCCAATGAGCAGTTCTTC. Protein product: CASSQDANEQFF.

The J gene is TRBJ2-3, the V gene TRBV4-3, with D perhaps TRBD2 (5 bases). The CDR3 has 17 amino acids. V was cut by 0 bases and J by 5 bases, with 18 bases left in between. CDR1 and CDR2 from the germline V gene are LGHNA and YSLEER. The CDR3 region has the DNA TGCGCCAGCAGCCAAGATCGGCGGAGGCTTCTGGTAGATACGCAGTATTTT. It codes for CASSQDRRRLLVDTQYF.

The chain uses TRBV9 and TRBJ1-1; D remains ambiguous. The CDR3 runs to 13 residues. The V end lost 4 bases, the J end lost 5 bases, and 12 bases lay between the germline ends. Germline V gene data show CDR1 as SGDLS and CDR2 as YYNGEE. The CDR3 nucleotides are TGTGCCAGCAGCCAAAATGACGAGACTGAAGCTTTCTTT. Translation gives CASSQNDETEAFF.

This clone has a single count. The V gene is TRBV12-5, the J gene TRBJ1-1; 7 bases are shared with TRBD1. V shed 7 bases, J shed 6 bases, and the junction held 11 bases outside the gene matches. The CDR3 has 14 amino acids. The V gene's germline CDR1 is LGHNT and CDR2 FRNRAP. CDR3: CASAPTGRRPEAFF. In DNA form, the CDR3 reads TGTGCTAGTGCCCCGACAGGGAGGCGCCCTGAAGCTTTCTTT.

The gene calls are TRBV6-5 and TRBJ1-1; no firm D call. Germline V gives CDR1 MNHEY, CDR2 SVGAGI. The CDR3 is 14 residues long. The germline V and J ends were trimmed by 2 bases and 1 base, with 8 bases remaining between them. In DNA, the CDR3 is TGTGCCAGCAGTTACGGCCGAACGAACACTGAAGCTTTCTTT. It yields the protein CASSYGRTNTEAFF.

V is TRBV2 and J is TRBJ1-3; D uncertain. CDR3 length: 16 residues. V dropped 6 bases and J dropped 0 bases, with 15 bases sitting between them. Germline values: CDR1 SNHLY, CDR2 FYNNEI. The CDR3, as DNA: TGTGCCAGCAGCAAAAGGATCGTAAGCTCTGGAAACACCATATATTTT. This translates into CASSKRIVSSGNTIYF.

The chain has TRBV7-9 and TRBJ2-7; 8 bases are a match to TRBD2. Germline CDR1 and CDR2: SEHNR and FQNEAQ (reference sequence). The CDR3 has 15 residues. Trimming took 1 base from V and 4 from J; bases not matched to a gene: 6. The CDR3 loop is CASSLVAGRDYEQYF. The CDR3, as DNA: TGTGCCAGCAGCTTAGTAGCGGGACGGGATTACGAGCAGTACTTC. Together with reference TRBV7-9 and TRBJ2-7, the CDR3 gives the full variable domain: DTGVSQNPRHKITKRGQNVTFRCDPISEHNRLYWYRQTLGQGPEFLTYFQNEAQLEKSRLLSDRFSAERPKGSFSTLEIQRTEQGDSAMYLCASSLVAGRDYEQYFGPGTRLTVT.

The DNA for the CDR3 is TGTGCCAGCAGTGGAAATACGGACAGGGCGAGATCCTACGAGCAGTACTTC. This gives the protein CASSGNTDRARSYEQYF. This chain connects TRBV2 to TRBJ2-7; TRBD1 matches 8 bases. V trimming: 4 bases; J trimming: 1 base; junction bases outside the gene matches: 12. The germline V gene has CDR1 SNHLY and CDR2 FYNNEI. This CDR3 spans 17 amino acids.

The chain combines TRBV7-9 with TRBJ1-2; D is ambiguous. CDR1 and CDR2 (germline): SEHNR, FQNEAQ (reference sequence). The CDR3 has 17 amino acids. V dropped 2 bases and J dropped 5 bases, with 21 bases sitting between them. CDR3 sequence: CASSLSNPGPFLYGYTF. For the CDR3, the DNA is TGTGCCAGCAGCTTATCTAACCCTGGCCCATTTTTATATGGCTACACCTTC.

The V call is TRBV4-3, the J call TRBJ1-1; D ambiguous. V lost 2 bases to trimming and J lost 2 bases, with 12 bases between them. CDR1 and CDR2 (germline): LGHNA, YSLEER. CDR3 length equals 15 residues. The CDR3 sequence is CASSQYGSGNTEAFF. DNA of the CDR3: TGCGCCAGCAGCCAATACGGGAGCGGAAACACTGAAGCTTTCTTT.

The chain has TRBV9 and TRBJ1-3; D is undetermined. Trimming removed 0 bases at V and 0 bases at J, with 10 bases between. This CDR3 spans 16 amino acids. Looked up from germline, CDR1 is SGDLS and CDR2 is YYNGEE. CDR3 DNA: TGTGCCAGCAGCGTAGGTGACTTCGGCTCTGGAAACACCATATATTTT. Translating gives CASSVGDFGSGNTIYF.

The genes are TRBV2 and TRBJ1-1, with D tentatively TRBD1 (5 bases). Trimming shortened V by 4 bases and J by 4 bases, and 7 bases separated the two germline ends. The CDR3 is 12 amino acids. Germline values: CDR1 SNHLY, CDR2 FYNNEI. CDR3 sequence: CASSGGGTEAFF. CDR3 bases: TGTGCCAGCAGTGGGGGGGGCACTGAAGCTTTCTTT.

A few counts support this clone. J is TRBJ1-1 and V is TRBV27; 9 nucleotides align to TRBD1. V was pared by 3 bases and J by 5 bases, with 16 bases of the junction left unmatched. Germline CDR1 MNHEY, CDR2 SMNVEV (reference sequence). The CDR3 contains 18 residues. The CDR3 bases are TGTGCCAGCAGTTTTGTTACCCGGGACAGGGTAAAAGCGACTGAAGCTTTCTTT. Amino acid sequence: CASSFVTRDRVKATEAFF.

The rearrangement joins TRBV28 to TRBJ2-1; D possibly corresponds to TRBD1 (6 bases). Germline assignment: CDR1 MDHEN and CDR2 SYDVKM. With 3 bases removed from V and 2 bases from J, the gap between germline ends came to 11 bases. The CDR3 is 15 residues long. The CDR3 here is CASSFTEGAYNEQFF. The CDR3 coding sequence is TGTGCCAGCAGTTTTACCGAGGGGGCCTACAATGAGCAGTTCTTC.

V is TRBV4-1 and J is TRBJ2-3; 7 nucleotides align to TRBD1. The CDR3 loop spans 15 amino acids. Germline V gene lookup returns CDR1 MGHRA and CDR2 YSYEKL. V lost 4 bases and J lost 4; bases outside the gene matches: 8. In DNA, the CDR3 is TGCGCCAGCAGCCCACAGACAGGGTGGGCAGATACGCAGTATTTT. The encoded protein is CASSPQTGWADTQYF.

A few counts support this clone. The CDR3 region is CASSHKSTPRWQGETEAFF. The CDR3 DNA sequence: TGCGCCAGCAGCCACAAAAGCACCCCTCGCTGGCAGGGAGAGACTGAAGCTTTCTTT. The chain combines TRBV4-1 with TRBJ1-1; a weak D match, TRBD1 (5 bases). CDR1 and CDR2 from the germline V gene are MGHRA and YSYEKL. Trimming left V 3 bases short and J 5 bases short, with 28 bases between. This CDR3 has 19 residues.

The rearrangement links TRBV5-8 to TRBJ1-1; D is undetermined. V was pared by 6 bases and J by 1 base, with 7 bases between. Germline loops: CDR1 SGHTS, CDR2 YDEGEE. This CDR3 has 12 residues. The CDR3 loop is CASTETNTEAFF. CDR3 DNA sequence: TGTGCCAGCACCGAGACGAACACTGAAGCTTTCTTT.

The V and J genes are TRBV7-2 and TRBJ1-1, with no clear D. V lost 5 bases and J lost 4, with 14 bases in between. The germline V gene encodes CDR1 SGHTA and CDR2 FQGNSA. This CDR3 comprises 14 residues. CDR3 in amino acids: CASSLMGSPTEAFF. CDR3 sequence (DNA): TGTGCCAGCAGCCTCATGGGGTCCCCCACTGAAGCTTTCTTT.

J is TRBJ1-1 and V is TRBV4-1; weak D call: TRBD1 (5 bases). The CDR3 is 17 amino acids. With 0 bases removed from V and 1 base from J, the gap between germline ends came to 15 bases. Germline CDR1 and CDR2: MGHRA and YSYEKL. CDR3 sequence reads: CASSQDRGSSGNTEAFF. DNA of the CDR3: TGCGCCAGCAGCCAAGATCGGGGGTCCTCGGGGAACACTGAAGCTTTCTTT.

Here the CDR3 reads CASSQDRFEGQSSYNEQFF. The CDR3 nucleotides read TGTGCCAGCAGCCAAGATAGGTTCGAGGGCCAGAGCTCCTACAATGAGCAGTTCTTC. The rearrangement links TRBV4-2 to TRBJ2-1; D is possibly TRBD2 (5 bases). Trimming removed 0 bases from V and 0 bases from J, with 18 bases in between. Germline values: CDR1 LGHNA, CDR2 YNFKEQ. The length of the CDR3 is 19 residues.

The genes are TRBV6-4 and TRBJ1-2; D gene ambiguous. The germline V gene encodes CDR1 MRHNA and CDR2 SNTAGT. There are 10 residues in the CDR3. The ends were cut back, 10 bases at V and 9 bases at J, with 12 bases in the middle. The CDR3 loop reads CATELKSYTF. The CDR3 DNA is TGTGCCACCGAATTGAAAAGCTACACCTTC.